This T cell receptor beta chain was observed in a study of cytomegalovirus exposure and HLA in healthy donors. Study findings and constraints: Most TCR sequences were seen very rarely across donors, but some public TCRs occurred in many. Listed as cytomegalovirus-associated were about 160 TCR beta chains. It was found in a later analysis that first-cohort TCR clusters tended to co-occur in the 90 to 150 validation repertoires.

CDR3 size: 15 residues. V lost 2 bases and J lost 6; bases outside the gene matches: 8. Germline V gene data show CDR1 as SGHVS and CDR2 as FQNEAQ. About this clone: Its antigen remains unknown.

Measured with immunoSEQ multiplex PCR; TCRdb has only the in-frame clones, and not every one. The table shows tens of thousands of clones, with 94% occurring only once. The J gene is TRBJ2-3, the V gene TRBV7-8, with 7 nucleotides matching TRBD2. Material for sequencing was PBMCs. This clonotype originated in a woman aged 18-29 years in good health and CMV-seropositive. The CDR3 DNA sequence: TGTGCCAGCAGCTTATCGCTAGCGGAGGGGGATACGCAGTATTTT. Amino acid sequence: CASSLSLAEGDTQYF.